The rows below give T cell receptor beta chains drawn from one sample of a study of T cells in Graves' hyperthyroidism and ophthalmopathy. TCRdb re-analysed the multiplex PCR reads in MiXCR, keeping a single row per CDR3 protein. Among 700,000 or so distinct CDR3 sequences listed, about 16% were seen once. The source material was blood. The receptors were sampled from a man aged 18 to 29 with Graves' hyperthyroidism. The CDR3 runs from the conserved cysteine through the conserved F or W. A D gene is named only where the DNA matches it firmly. The size entry is marked missing in some rows and otherwise reads once, few, many or a size class.

cdr3_nt cdr3_aa v_call d_call clone_size cdr3_length j_call
TGTGCCACCAGCCTCTTAGCGGGTAGCTCCTACAATGAGCAGTTCTTC CATSLLAGSSYNEQFF TRBV15 TRBD2 - 16 TRBJ2-1
TGTGCCAGCAGCTCTATAACGGGAGTGGGGACGCAGTATTTT CASSSITGVGTQYF TRBV7-2 - many 14 TRBJ2-3
TGCGCCAGCAGCTTCTCCCAGGGGTCGAACACTGAAGCTTTCTTT CASSFSQGSNTEAFF TRBV5-1 - few 15 TRBJ1-1
TGTGCCAGCAGTTCGACATCCCGGGATCCAGATACGCAGTATTTT CASSSTSRDPDTQYF TRBV12-3/TRBV12-4 - - 15 TRBJ2-3
TGTGCCAGCAGTCCTATTGGCAGCGGGAGGCCTGCAGATACGCAGTATTTT CASSPIGSGRPADTQYF TRBV12-3/TRBV12-4 TRBD2 few 17 TRBJ2-3
TGTGCCAGCAGCCTACGACCGTATAGCGGGAGCTCCTACAATGAGCAGTTCTTC CASSLRPYSGSSYNEQFF TRBV3-1 TRBD2 many 18 TRBJ2-1
TGTGCCTGGGGGGCTGGGCTGAATAGCAATCAGCCCCAGCATTTT CAWGAGLNSNQPQHF TRBV30 - many 15 TRBJ1-5
TGTGCCAGCAGCGTTTGGGACCTAGCTAACTATGGCTACACCTTC CASSVWDLANYGYTF TRBV9 - - 15 TRBJ1-2
TGTGCCATCAGTGACCCCGGGACGTCGGTAGAAGCTTTCTTT CAISDPGTSVEAFF TRBV10-3 - many 14 TRBJ1-1
TGTGCCAGCAAGGTTGCGGGAGTGGATGATGAGCAGTTCTTC CASKVAGVDDEQFF TRBV28 TRBD2 many 14 TRBJ2-1
TGTGCCTGGTGTGGACAGGGACATAACGAGCAGTACTTC CAWCGQGHNEQYF TRBV30 TRBD1 many 13 TRBJ2-7
TGTGCCAGCAGCTTAGCGAGGGGTTTGGGGGAGCTGTTTTTT CASSLARGLGELFF TRBV7-2 - - 14 TRBJ2-2
TGTGCCAGCAGCTTAGGGACCAGACTAGCGGTAACTAGCACAGATACGCAGTATTTT CASSLGTRLAVTSTDTQYF TRBV7-6 TRBD2 many 19 TRBJ2-3
TGCAGTGCGAGGGGGGACAGGGACGGCTACACCTTC CSARGDRDGYTF TRBV20-1 TRBD1 - 12 TRBJ1-2
TGTGCCACCAGTGATTCGTCAGGGTTTCAAGAGACCCAGTACTTC CATSDSSGFQETQYF TRBV24-1 - many 15 TRBJ2-5
TGTGCCAGCAGTTACCTACCGGGACTAGCGGGAGAGAATGAGCAGTTCTTC CASSYLPGLAGENEQFF TRBV27 TRBD2 few 17 TRBJ2-1
TGTGCCACCAGCAGCCCAGCAAAAGGGGACGAGCAGTACTTC CATSSPAKGDEQYF TRBV15 - - 14 TRBJ2-7
TGCAGCGCCCAAGACCCGGGGCCTGGGGCCAACGTCCTGACTTTC CSAQDPGPGANVLTF TRBV29-1 - few 15 TRBJ2-6
TGTGCCAGCAGTTTAGAGGGAGGTGGACAGTCCTCCTACGAGCAGTACTTC CASSLEGGGQSSYEQYF TRBV12-3/TRBV12-4 - - 17 TRBJ2-7
TGCGCCAGCAGCCAAGGGAGAGGGGATTACGAGCAGTACTTC CASSQGRGDYEQYF TRBV4-1 - - 14 TRBJ2-7
TGTGCCAGCAGCAAAACAGGGAACTATGGCTACACCTTC CASSKTGNYGYTF TRBV7-2 - - 13 TRBJ1-2
TGTGCCAGCAGTTTACCAGCGGGACGGGAGACCCAGTACTTC CASSLPAGRETQYF TRBV28 TRBD2 many 14 TRBJ2-5
TGTGCCAGCACCGAAAATGAAAAACTGTTTTTT CASTENEKLFF TRBV11-2 - few 11 TRBJ1-4
TGCAGCGACCGCGGGACAGGGGATGAGGAGACCCAGTACTTC CSDRGTGDEETQYF TRBV29-1 TRBD1 - 14 TRBJ2-5
TGTGCCACCAGTGACATTCAGGGGCTTGGGCCCTACAATGAGCAGTTCTTC CATSDIQGLGPYNEQFF TRBV24-1 - many 17 TRBJ2-1
TGTGCCAGCAGGATCAGCCTGAACACTGAAGCTTTCTTT CASRISLNTEAFF TRBV6-2/TRBV6-3 - few 13 TRBJ1-1
TGCAGCGTTCGAGCCGGGGGGGGAAACACCGGGGAGCTGTCTTTT CSVRAGGGNTGELSF TRBV29-1 TRBD2 - 15 TRBJ2-2